The 32 T cell receptor beta chains below were found in one sample sequenced in a study of blood T cell repertoires in COVID-19. This table comes from immunoSEQ multiplex PCR, and its TCRdb copy is limited to in-frame clones, with some not included. The sample lists 40,000 or so clones; around 93% were seen once. Sequenced material: peripheral blood. The receptors were gathered from a woman in her twenties or thirties in a cohort sampled during active COVID-19.

The chain joins TRBV2 to TRBJ1-2, with 7 bases that match TRBD1. The germline gives CDR1 SNHLY, CDR2 FYNNEI. This CDR3 comprises 15 residues. V lost 7 bases, J lost 2 bases, and 10 bases stayed unmatched. CDR3 region: CASTPGTVGNYGYTF. CDR3 sequence (DNA): TGTGCCAGCACCCCCGGGACAGTCGGGAACTATGGCTACACCTTC.

The chain has TRBV29-1 and TRBJ2-3; D unclear. This CDR3 comprises 13 residues. The V end lost 5 bases, the J end lost 0 bases, and 9 bases lay between the germline ends. The V gene's germline CDR1 is SQVTM and CDR2 ANQGSEA. CDR3 nucleotides: TGCAGCGTTTCCGGGTCTAGCACAGATACGCAGTATTTT. Translating it yields CSVSGSSTDTQYF.

The rearrangement links TRBV7-2 to TRBJ2-7; 11 positions agree with TRBD2. V lost 0 bases, J lost 5 bases, and 3 bases stayed unmatched. Per the germline V gene, CDR1 is SGHTA and CDR2 is FQGNSA. The CDR3 is made up of 15 amino acids. The CDR3, as DNA: TGTGCCAGCAGCTTAGCTAGCGGGAGGGGGCACGAGCAGTACTTC. Protein product: CASSLASGRGHEQYF.

The chain combines TRBV3-1 (or the pseudogene TRBV3-2) with TRBJ2-7; 12 nucleotides line up with TRBD2. The CDR3 extends over 17 amino acids. Germline V gene lookup returns CDR1 LGHDT and CDR2 YNNKEL (reference sequence). Losses at the gene ends were 5 bases for V and 6 bases for J; bases not matched to a gene: 14. The CDR3 here is CASSGLAGSGGGGEQYF. CDR3 DNA sequence: TGTGCCAGCAGCGGACTAGCGGGATCAGGGGGAGGTGGCGAGCAGTACTTC.

The count of this clone is one. The CDR3 is CASSKVYGGRAPDTQYF. DNA for the CDR3: TGTGCCAGCAGCAAAGTGTATGGCGGGAGGGCCCCAGATACGCAGTATTTT. The V call is TRBV21-1, the J call TRBJ2-3; the D segment call TRBD2 is taken from the table without a DNA check. TRBV21-1 is flagged as a pseudogene. The CDR3 runs to 17 residues.

This clone was detected only a few times. The V and J genes are TRBV5-1 and TRBJ1-1; perhaps TRBD1 as D (6 bases). This CDR3 is built from 15 residues. V was trimmed by 1 base and J by 2 bases, leaving 12 bases between them. Germline CDR1 SGHRS, CDR2 YFSETQ. DNA of the CDR3: TGCGCCAGCAGCTTGAATGTGGACAGTAACACTGAAGCTTTCTTT. As protein: CASSLNVDSNTEAFF.

The rearrangement links TRBV30 to TRBJ2-6, with TRBD1 identical over 7 bases. With 1 base clipped from V and 0 bases from J, the junction kept 3 bases outside the gene matches. CDR3 size: 16 residues. CDR1 and CDR2 from the germline V gene are GTSNPN and SVGIG (reference sequence). The CDR3 sequence is CAWSEPGGSGANVLTF. DNA of the CDR3: TGTGCCTGGAGTGAACCAGGGGGCTCTGGGGCCAACGTCCTGACTTTC.

The rearrangement joins TRBV7-8 to TRBJ2-3; possibly TRBD2 for D (5 bases). This CDR3 comprises 13 residues. The V end lost 5 bases, the J end lost 0 bases, and 6 bases lay between the germline ends. From germline, CDR1 is SGHVS and CDR2 FQNEAQ. The CDR3, as DNA: TGTGCCAGCAGCCGGACTAGCACAGATACGCAGTATTTT. This gives the protein CASSRTSTDTQYF.

V is TRBV11-1 and J is TRBJ2-1; 12 bases agree with TRBD2. This CDR3 has 14 residues. The J segment lost 3 bases and the V segment lost 10 bases, leaving 4 bases of the junction unmatched. Per the germline V gene, CDR1 is SGHAT and CDR2 is FQDESV (reference sequence). DNA for the CDR3: TGTGCCACCCGACTAGCGGGAGTCTACAATGAGCAGTTCTTC. Encoded protein: CATRLAGVYNEQFF.

The chain couples TRBV6-5 to TRBJ2-7; D gene ambiguous. There are 13 residues in the CDR3. CDR1 is MNHEY and CDR2 is SVGAGI in the germline V gene. Trimming took off 2 bases at V and 3 bases at J, with 8 bases between the two ends. CDR3 nucleotides: TGTGCCAGCAGTTACACCCTAAACTACGAGCAGTACTTC. Residues: CASSYTLNYEQYF.

The V call is TRBV19, the J call TRBJ1-1; TRBD1 aligns across 7 bases. Germline trimming cut 5 bases from V and 2 bases from J; bases unmatched to any gene: 8. There are 15 residues in the CDR3. Germline V gene sequence: CDR1 LNHDA, CDR2 SQIVND (reference sequence). In nucleotides, the CDR3 is TGTGCCAGTAGTGAAGACAGGGTAGGTAACACTGAAGCTTTCTTT. This encodes CASSEDRVGNTEAFF.

The chain recombines TRBV4-2 with TRBJ2-7, with 10 bases matching TRBD2. J was trimmed by 4 bases and V by 0 bases; bases with no gene match: 12. The CDR3 sequence is 18 residues long. CDR1 and CDR2 (germline): LGHNA, YNFKEQ. The CDR3 protein is CASSQDEVQLAGDYEQYF. Here the CDR3 DNA reads TGTGCCAGCAGCCAAGATGAAGTCCAGCTAGCGGGGGATTACGAGCAGTACTTC.

J is TRBJ1-5 and V is TRBV19, with D possibly being TRBD1 (6 bases). The CDR3 loop spans 16 amino acids. Germline CDR1 reads LNHDA; CDR2 reads SQIVND (reference sequence). V lost 4 bases, J lost 3 bases, and 16 bases lay in between. CDR3 sequence (DNA): TGTGCCAGTAGTACTTCGACAGGAGGCTTCAATCAGCCCCAGCATTTT. It is translated as CASSTSTGGFNQPQHF.

The V and J genes are TRBV7-6 and TRBJ2-7; 9 bases agree with TRBD1. Germline CDR1 is SGHVS and CDR2 is FNYEAQ. With 1 base clipped from V and 1 base from J, the junction kept 11 bases outside the gene matches. This CDR3 is built from 18 residues. The CDR3 here is CASSLEVPGQGLSYEQYF. The CDR3 nucleotides read TGTGCCAGCAGCTTAGAAGTTCCAGGACAGGGGCTTTCCTACGAGCAGTACTTC.

V usage is TRBV9 and J usage is TRBJ2-7, with 9 bases aligning to TRBD1. CDR3 length equals 15 residues. CDR1 and CDR2 from the germline V gene are SGDLS and YYNGEE. The V segment lost 4 bases and the J segment 1 base; nucleotides outside the gene matches: 6. The CDR3 loop reads CASSPRQGGSYEQYF. CDR3 sequence (DNA): TGTGCCAGCAGCCCCCGACAGGGGGGATCCTACGAGCAGTACTTC.

The chain is built from TRBV11-3 and TRBJ2-1; D is unclear. The germline CDR1 and CDR2 sequences are SGHNT and YENEEA. The CDR3 runs 14 residues. V lost 4 bases and J 8 bases, leaving 15 bases between the germline ends. The CDR3 DNA reads as TGTGCCAGCAGCTCACGACGACTTTTGGATGAGCAGTTCTTC. It specifies CASSSRRLLDEQFF.

This chain joins TRBV28 and TRBJ1-6; D perhaps matches TRBD1 (6 bases). The CDR3 length is 15 residues. The germline gives CDR1 MDHEN, CDR2 SYDVKM. The V gene lost 5 bases and the J gene lost 1 base, with 9 bases spanning the gap. The CDR3 DNA reads TGTGCCAGCAGTGTCAGGGGTTCCTATAATTCACCCCTCCACTTT. Translating it yields CASSVRGSYNSPLHF.

The chain joins TRBV28 to TRBJ2-1, with TRBD2 matching over 12 bases. Trimming took 6 bases from V and 7 from J; bases not matched to a gene: 16. The CDR3 extends over 18 amino acids. Per the germline V gene, CDR1 is MDHEN and CDR2 is SYDVKM. The CDR3 DNA reads as TGTGCCAGCAGACTACTCTCCGGTCCCACTAGCGGGGGGAATGAGCAGTTCTTC. As protein: CASRLLSGPTSGGNEQFF.

This rearrangement joins TRBV4-2 to TRBJ2-3; TRBD2 matches 8 bases. This CDR3 is 15 amino acids long. Germline V CDR1 and CDR2: LGHNA, YNFKEQ. With V trimmed by 6 bases and J by 1 base, 6 bases remained unmatched. The CDR3 sequence is CASSYEAGGTDTQYF. Written as DNA, the CDR3 is TGTGCCAGCAGTTACGAAGCGGGGGGCACAGATACGCAGTATTTT.

The chain is built from TRBV19 and TRBJ2-3, with 13 bases that match TRBD2. This CDR3 has 14 residues. V shed 6 bases, J shed 6 bases, and the junction held 3 bases outside the gene matches. Germline V gene data show CDR1 as LNHDA and CDR2 as SQIVND (reference sequence). The CDR3: CASRTSGRGDTQYF. As DNA, the CDR3 is TGTGCCAGTAGAACTAGCGGGAGGGGCGATACGCAGTATTTT.

The chain joins TRBV9 to TRBJ2-7; 10 bases align to TRBD1. Germline assignment: CDR1 SGDLS and CDR2 YYNGEE. The CDR3 has 15 residues. The V gene end was trimmed by 4 bases and the J gene end by 5 bases; junction bases not matched to a gene: 9. The CDR3 is CASSHPTTGGNEQYF. CDR3 DNA sequence: TGTGCCAGCAGCCACCCCACGACAGGGGGCAACGAGCAGTACTTC.

The table lists this clone with a count of one. The chain recombines TRBV24-1 with TRBJ1-1, with D possibly TRBD1 on 5 matching bases. The V gene's germline CDR1 is KGHDR and CDR2 SFDVKD. V lost 11 bases to trimming and J lost 1 base, with 13 bases between them. The CDR3 sequence is 13 residues long. The CDR3 is CAIPPTENTEAFF. CDR3 nucleotide sequence: TGTGCCATTCCCCCGACAGAGAACACTGAAGCTTTCTTT.

The chain is built from TRBV6-6 and TRBJ2-7, with TRBD1 identical over 10 bases. The trim removed 6 bases at V and 9 bases at J, leaving 8 bases unmatched. The CDR3 has 13 residues. From germline, CDR1 is MNHNY and CDR2 SVGAGI (reference sequence). Here the CDR3 DNA reads TGTGCCAGCAGATCCGGACAGGGGGGTGTGCAGTACTTC. Its protein product is CASRSGQGGVQYF.

The sample holds one count of this clone. This chain uses TRBV6-5 with TRBJ2-3; D possibly corresponds to TRBD1 (6 bases). The CDR3 length is 15 residues. The germline V gene encodes CDR1 MNHEY and CDR2 SVGAGI. Deletions cut 5 bases from V and 1 base from J, with 13 bases between. Written as DNA, the CDR3 is TGTGCCAGCAGTCTCGGACAGATCGGCACAGATACGCAGTATTTT. This encodes CASSLGQIGTDTQYF.

This chain joins TRBV14 and TRBJ2-7; D is possibly TRBD1 (5 bases). Germline V gene sequence: CDR1 SGHDN, CDR2 FVKESK. The length of the CDR3 is 15 residues. V was trimmed by 1 base and J by 2 bases, leaving 12 bases between them. CDR3 bases: TGTGCCAGCAGCCAAGTGGGCAGGGTCACCTACGAGCAGTACTTC. Its protein is CASSQVGRVTYEQYF. The full variable domain, rest sourced from reference TRBV14 and TRBJ2-7, is EAGVTQFPSHSVIEKGQTVTLRCDPISGHDNLYWYRRVMGKEIKFLLHFVKESKQDESGMPNNRFLAERTGGTYSTLKVQPAELEDSGVYFCASSQVGRVTYEQYFGPGTRLTVT.

The V gene is TRBV18, the J gene TRBJ1-3, with TRBD1 as a possible D gene (6 bases). This CDR3 spans 15 amino acids. V lost 4 bases, J lost 3 bases, and 13 bases lay in between. Per the germline V gene, CDR1 is KGHSH and CDR2 is LQKENI. Written as DNA, the CDR3 is TGTGCCAGCTCACTGGACAGCCGGCGTGGAAACACCATATATTTT. It is translated as CASSLDSRRGNTIYF.

About this clone itself: Relative to the germline gene, one junction end is altered; a read error may explain this. The chain employs TRBV18 and TRBJ2-7; 12 bases agree with TRBD2. CDR3 size: 16 residues. The germline V gene encodes CDR1 KGHSH and CDR2 LQKENI. The CDR3 spells CASSPRLAGEIYEQYF. Here the CDR3 DNA reads TGTGCCAGCTCCCCACGACTAGCGGGAGAGATCTACGAGCAGTACTTC.

CDR3 in amino acids: CASSLGGSHYGYTF. The DNA of the CDR3 is TGCGCCAGCAGCTTAGGGGGCTCTCACTATGGCTACACCTTC. V and J are TRBV5-1 and TRBJ1-2, with 7 bases that match TRBD1. V was pared by 2 bases and J by 3 bases, with 4 bases of the junction left unmatched. There are 14 residues in the CDR3. Germline CDR1 and CDR2: SGHRS and YFSETQ.

This chain links TRBV4-1 with TRBJ2-1, with 8 positions matching TRBD1. The CDR3 loop spans 17 amino acids. J gave up 7 bases and V 4 bases, and 15 bases lay outside the gene matches. Germline assignment: CDR1 MGHRA and CDR2 YSYEKL. The CDR3 nucleotides read TGCGCCAGCAGCCCCGCCCCAACAGGGGGGATAGGGAATGAGCAGTTCTTC. It specifies CASSPAPTGGIGNEQFF.

V usage is TRBV28 and J usage is TRBJ2-7; no definite D call. Trimming pared 3 bases from V and 1 base from J, leaving 7 bases between. Germline-derived CDR1 and CDR2 are MDHEN and SYDVKM. The CDR3 spans 13 residues. The CDR3 here is CASSFSWSYEQYF. The CDR3 DNA is TGTGCCAGCAGTTTTAGCTGGTCCTACGAGCAGTACTTC. The whole variable domain, filled in from reference TRBV28 and TRBJ2-7, reads DVKVTQSSRYLVKRTGEKVFLECVQDMDHENMFWYRQDPGLGLRLIYFSYDVKMKEKGDIPEGYSVSREKKERFSLILESASTNQTSMYLCASSFSWSYEQYFGPGTRLTVT.

The chain joins TRBV14 to TRBJ2-1; TRBD2 matches at 11 bases. J was trimmed by 3 bases and V by 0 bases; bases with no gene match: 4. Germline loops: CDR1 SGHDN, CDR2 FVKESK. The CDR3 covers 17 residues. The CDR3 sequence is CASSQDLAGGGYNEQFF. The CDR3 DNA follows: TGTGCCAGCAGCCAAGACCTAGCGGGAGGAGGCTACAATGAGCAGTTCTTC.

The CDR3 sequence is CASSPRDRGNYGYTF. For the CDR3, the DNA is TGCGCCAGCAGCCCACGGGACAGGGGAAACTATGGCTACACCTTC. J is TRBJ1-2 and V is TRBV5-1, with 10 bases identical to TRBD1. The CDR3 runs to 15 residues. The V and J ends lost 4 bases and 2 bases, in that order; junction bases with no gene match: 5. In germline, CDR1 is SGHRS, CDR2 YFSETQ.